This T cell receptor (beta chain) was sequenced for a study of T-cell reconstitution after alpha-beta-depleted transplantation in children. Preparing the TCRbeta library involved the use of unique molecular identifiers. Via MiXCR, TCRdb re-called the PCR reads, giving one row per CDR3 protein. Of about 210,000 distinct CDR3 sequences listed, about 15% are singletons. Study results and limitations: Expanded clones from the graft, numbering several hundred, reportedly supplied alpha-beta T cells about two months after transplant. Most T-cell counts and diversity one year after the transplant came from T cells that were newly produced.

This CDR3 has 15 residues. V was pared by 6 bases and J by 3 bases, with 10 bases of the junction left unmatched. As regards this clonotype: Its antigen is not known.

This TCR was recovered from a male patient between 2 and 10 years old who had a stem cell transplant for acute lymphoblastic leukemia, so the T cells may come from the graft donor. This rearrangement joins TRBV12-3 or TRBV12-4 to TRBJ2-7, with 8 nucleotides matching TRBD2. The sample was PBMCs, mostly from graft donor cells, taken 360 days after TCRalphabeta/CD19-depleted stem cell transplant. The CDR3 loop reads CASSPTSGGFYEQYF. CDR3 bases: TGTGCCAGCAGCCCAACTAGCGGAGGCTTCTACGAGCAGTACTTC.